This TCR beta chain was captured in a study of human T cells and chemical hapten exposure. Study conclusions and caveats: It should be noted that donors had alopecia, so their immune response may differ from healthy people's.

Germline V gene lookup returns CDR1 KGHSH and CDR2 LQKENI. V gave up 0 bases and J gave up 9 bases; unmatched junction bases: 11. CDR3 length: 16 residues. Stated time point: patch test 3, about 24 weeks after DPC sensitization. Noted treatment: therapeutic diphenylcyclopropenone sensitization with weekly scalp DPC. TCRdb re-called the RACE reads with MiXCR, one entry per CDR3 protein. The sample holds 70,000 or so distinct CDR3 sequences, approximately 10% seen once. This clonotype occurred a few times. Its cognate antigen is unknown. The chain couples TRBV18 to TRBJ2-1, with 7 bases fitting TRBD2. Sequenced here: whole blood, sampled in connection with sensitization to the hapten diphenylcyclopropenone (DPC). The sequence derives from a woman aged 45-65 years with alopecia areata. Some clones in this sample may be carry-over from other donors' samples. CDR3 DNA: TGTGCCAGCTCACCACCGTCACGGGAGGCTTCGGGTGAGCAGTTCTTC. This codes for CASSPPSREASGEQFF.